This paragraph reports one T cell receptor (beta chain). What it binds is not known. This sample stems from a study of cytomegalovirus exposure and HLA in healthy donors. Findings and caveats of the study: TCR beta V segments were, for the most part, productive about 87% or about 30% of the time in an earlier analysis. In a later analysis, at a false discovery rate of 0.05, roughly 17,000 TCR beta sequences matched HLA alleles. Available immune exposure information covered CMV serostatus only.

60 Vbeta and 13 Jbeta primers were used in PCR. The data were produced by immunoSEQ multiplex PCR, yet TCRdb's version contains in-frame clones alone and is incomplete. The table includes over 150,000 clones, about 80% detected once. The length of the CDR3 is 17 residues. Germline CDR1 is KGHSH and CDR2 is LQKENI. V shed 5 bases, J shed 0 bases, and the junction held 2 bases outside the gene matches. The TCR was taken from a man aged 25-45 years in good health and CMV-seropositive. V usage is TRBV18 and J usage is TRBJ2-4, with 15 bases fitting TRBD2. Sequences were obtained from PBMCs. The CDR3 DNA follows: TGTGCCAGCTCAACGGGACTAGCGGGAGGAGCCAAAAACATTCAGTACTTC. As protein: CASSTGLAGGAKNIQYF.